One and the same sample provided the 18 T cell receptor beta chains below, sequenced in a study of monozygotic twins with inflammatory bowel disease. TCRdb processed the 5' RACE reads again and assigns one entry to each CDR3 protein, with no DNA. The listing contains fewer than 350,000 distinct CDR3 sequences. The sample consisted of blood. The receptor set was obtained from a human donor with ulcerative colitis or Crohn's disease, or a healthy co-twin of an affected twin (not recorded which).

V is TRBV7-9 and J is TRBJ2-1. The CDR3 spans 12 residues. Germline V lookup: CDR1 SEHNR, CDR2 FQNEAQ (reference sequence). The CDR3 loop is CASSLPPTEQFF.

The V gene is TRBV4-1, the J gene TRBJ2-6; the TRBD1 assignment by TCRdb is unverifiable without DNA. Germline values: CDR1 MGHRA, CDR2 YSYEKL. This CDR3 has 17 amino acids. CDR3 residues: CASSQREGGSGANVLTF.

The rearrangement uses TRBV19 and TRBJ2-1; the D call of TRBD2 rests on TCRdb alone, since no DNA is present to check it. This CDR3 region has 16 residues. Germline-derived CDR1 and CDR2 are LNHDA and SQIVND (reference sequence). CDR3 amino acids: CATSVGAGGSYNEQFF.

The CDR3 is CASSLSTYEQYF. V gene TRBV7-8 combines with J gene TRBJ2-7. The CDR3 covers 12 residues. CDR1 and CDR2 (germline): SGHVS, FQNEAQ.

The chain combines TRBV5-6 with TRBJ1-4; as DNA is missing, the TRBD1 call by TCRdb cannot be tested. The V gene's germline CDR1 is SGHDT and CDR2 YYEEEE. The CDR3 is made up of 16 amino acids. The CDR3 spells CASSLGWGTGGEKLFF.

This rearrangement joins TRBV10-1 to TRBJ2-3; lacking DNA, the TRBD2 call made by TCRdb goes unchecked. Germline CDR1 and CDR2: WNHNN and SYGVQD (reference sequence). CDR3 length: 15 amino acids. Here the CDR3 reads CASSESGSAGDTQYF.

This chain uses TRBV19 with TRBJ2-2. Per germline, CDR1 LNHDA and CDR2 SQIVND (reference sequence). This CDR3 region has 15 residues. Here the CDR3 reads CASSMRRPYTGELFF.

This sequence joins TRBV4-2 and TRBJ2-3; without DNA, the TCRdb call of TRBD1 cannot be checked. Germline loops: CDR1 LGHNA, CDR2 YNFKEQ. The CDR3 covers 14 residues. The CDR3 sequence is CASSRNRESDTQYF.

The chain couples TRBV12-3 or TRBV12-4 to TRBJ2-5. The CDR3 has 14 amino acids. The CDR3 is CASSSWTKQETQYF.

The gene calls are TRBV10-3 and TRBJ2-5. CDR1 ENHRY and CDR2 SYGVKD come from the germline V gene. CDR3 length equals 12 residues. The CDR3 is CAAQDVQETQYF.

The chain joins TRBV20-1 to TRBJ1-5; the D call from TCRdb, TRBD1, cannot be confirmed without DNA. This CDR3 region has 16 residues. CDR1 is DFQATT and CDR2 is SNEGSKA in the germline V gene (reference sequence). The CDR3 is CSARPTGRKGNQPQHF.

CDR3 loop: CASSPASYEQYF. The gene calls are TRBV7-9 and TRBJ2-7; TCRdb's assignment of TRBD2 cannot be checked, as there is no DNA. Looked up from germline, CDR1 is SEHNR and CDR2 is FQNEAQ (reference sequence). This CDR3 region has 12 residues. The whole variable domain, remainder taken from reference TRBV7-9 and TRBJ2-7, is DTGVSQNPRHKITKRGQNVTFRCDPISEHNRLYWYRQTLGQGPEFLTYFQNEAQLEKSRLLSDRFSAERPKGSFSTLEIQRTEQGDSAMYLCASSPASYEQYFGPGTRLTVT.

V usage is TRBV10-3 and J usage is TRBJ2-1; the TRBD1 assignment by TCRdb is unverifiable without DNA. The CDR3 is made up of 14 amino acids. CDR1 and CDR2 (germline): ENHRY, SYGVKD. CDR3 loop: CAISGRQGYNEQFF.

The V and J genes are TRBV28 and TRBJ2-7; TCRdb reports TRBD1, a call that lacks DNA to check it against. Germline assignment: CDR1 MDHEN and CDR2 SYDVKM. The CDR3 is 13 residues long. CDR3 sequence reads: CASGRVFAYEQYF.

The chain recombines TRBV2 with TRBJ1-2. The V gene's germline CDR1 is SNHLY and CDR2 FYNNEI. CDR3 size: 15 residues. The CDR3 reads CASSEGDGRHYGYTF.

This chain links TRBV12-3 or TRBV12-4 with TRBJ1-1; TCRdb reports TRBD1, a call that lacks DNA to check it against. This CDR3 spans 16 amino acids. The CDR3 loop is CASTDRGSGLSTEAFF.

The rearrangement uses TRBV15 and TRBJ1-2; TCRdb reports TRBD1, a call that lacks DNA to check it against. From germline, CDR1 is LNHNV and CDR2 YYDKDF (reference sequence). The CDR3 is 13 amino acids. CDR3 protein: CATSRGGYYGYTF.

The chain's CDR3 is CASRRSGGAIDEQFF. V gene TRBV4-2 combines with J gene TRBJ2-1; TCRdb's D call of TRBD2 is untestable without DNA. The germline CDR1 and CDR2 sequences are LGHNA and YNFKEQ. The CDR3 loop spans 15 amino acids.